These 23 T cell receptor beta chains came from one sample sequenced in a study of CD8 T cells in Susac syndrome. The authors reverse transcribed about 0.5 to 1 ug RNA with random hexamers. TCRdb re-analysed the immunoSEQ multiplex PCR reads in MiXCR, keeping a single row per CDR3 protein. The table has some 220,000 distinct CDR3 sequences, roughly 96% seen once. Sequencing was done on a sample of CD4+ T cells from PBMCs. Source of these receptors: a human donor with multiple sclerosis.

The rearrangement links TRBV9 to TRBJ2-2; D assignment may be TRBD1 or TRBD2 (6 bases each). The CDR3 loop spans 14 amino acids. The ends were cut back, 4 bases at V and 8 bases at J, with 15 bases in the middle. CDR1 and CDR2 (germline): SGDLS, YYNGEE. The CDR3 coding sequence is TGTGCCAGCAGCCCCGTGGAGGGGGTAGGGGAGCTGTTTTTT. Its translation: CASSPVEGVGELFF.

This clonotype showed up just once. The J gene is TRBJ2-7, the V gene TRBV15, with D uncertain. Germline V gives CDR1 LNHNV, CDR2 YYDKDF (reference sequence). CDR3 length: 15 residues. V lost 0 bases and J lost 3, with 12 bases in between. The CDR3 is CATSRDTETHYEQYF. CDR3 in DNA: TGTGCCACCAGCAGAGACACAGAAACACACTACGAGCAGTACTTC. Full variable domain (outside the CDR3, taken from reference TRBV15 and TRBJ2-7): DAMVIQNPRYQVTQFGKPVTLSCSQTLNHNVMYWYQQKSSQAPKLLFHYYDKDFNNEADTPDNFQSRRPNTSFCFLDIRSPGLGDTAMYLCATSRDTETHYEQYFGPGTRLTVT.

This chain links TRBV2 with TRBJ1-2; D not certain. V lost 5 bases and J lost 7, with 11 bases in between. This CDR3 is built from 12 residues. CDR1 is SNHLY and CDR2 is FYNNEI in the germline V gene. CDR3 residues: CASSLYVAGYTF. The CDR3 nucleotides read TGTGCCAGCAGTCTATACGTCGCTGGCTACACCTTC.

V usage is TRBV28 and J usage is TRBJ2-7; D gene ambiguous. Germline V gene sequence: CDR1 MDHEN, CDR2 SYDVKM. The CDR3 is 13 residues long. The germline V and J ends were trimmed by 3 bases and 2 bases, with 8 bases remaining between them. The CDR3 nucleotides are TGTGCCAGCAGTTTCCAGGCCCCCTACGAGCAGTACTTC. It is translated as CASSFQAPYEQYF. The variable domain in full, with the rest retrieved from reference TRBV28 and TRBJ2-7, is DVKVTQSSRYLVKRTGEKVFLECVQDMDHENMFWYRQDPGLGLRLIYFSYDVKMKEKGDIPEGYSVSREKKERFSLILESASTNQTSMYLCASSFQAPYEQYFGPGTRLTVT.

This clonotype was found once. This chain joins TRBV9 and TRBJ2-3; TRBD1 is a possible D gene (6 bases). Per germline, CDR1 SGDLS and CDR2 YYNGEE. V gave up 4 bases and J gave up 0 bases, with 12 bases separating them. The CDR3 is made up of 15 amino acids. This CDR3 reads CASSMGHLSTDTQYF. The CDR3 DNA reads TGTGCCAGCAGCATGGGACATCTCAGCACAGATACGCAGTATTTT.

This rearrangement joins TRBV12-3 or TRBV12-4 to TRBJ1-5; D is perhaps TRBD1 (5 bases). This CDR3 spans 15 amino acids. Trimming cost V 5 bases and J 3 bases, with 14 bases left between them. The CDR3: CASSPGTLNNQPQHF. CDR3 DNA sequence: TGTGCCAGCAGTCCGGGGACCCTTAACAATCAGCCCCAGCATTTT.

The chain combines TRBV29-1 with TRBJ2-7; D ambiguous. The CDR3 loop spans 12 amino acids. V lost 4 bases to trimming and J lost 6 bases, with 13 bases between them. The germline CDR1 and CDR2 sequences are SQVTM and ANQGSEA. The CDR3 here is CSVARPSGEQYF. The CDR3 DNA reads as TGCAGCGTTGCCAGGCCCTCGGGCGAGCAGTACTTC.

This clonotype was seen just once. The chain combines TRBV12-3 or TRBV12-4 with TRBJ2-3; 9 nucleotides agree with TRBD1. V trimming: 5 bases; J trimming: 4 bases; junction bases outside the gene matches: 7. The CDR3 spans 15 residues. CDR3 DNA sequence: TGTGCCAGCAGTGCCGGGACAGGGAGTGCAGATACGCAGTATTTT. This translates into CASSAGTGSADTQYF.

This sequence joins TRBV4-1 and TRBJ2-1, with 7 positions matching TRBD2. V was pared by 0 bases and J by 1 base, with 6 bases of the junction left unmatched. CDR1 and CDR2 from the germline V gene are MGHRA and YSYEKL. The CDR3 is 17 amino acids. CDR3 DNA: TGCGCCAGCAGCCAAGACGGCGGGAGCAATTCCTACAATGAGCAGTTCTTC. Protein sequence: CASSQDGGSNSYNEQFF.

This clonotype was seen just once. The V and J genes are TRBV20-1 and TRBJ1-5; 8 nucleotides agree with TRBD1. The CDR3 totals 15 residues. Per the germline V gene, CDR1 is DFQATT and CDR2 is SNEGSKA (reference sequence). The junction had 10 bases not matched to a gene; V was cut back by 3 bases and J by 6 bases. CDR3 DNA: TGCAGTGCTAGGGCAGGACAGGGTTTGGGTCAGCCCCAGCATTTT. Protein: CSARAGQGLGQPQHF.

The genes are TRBV3-1 and TRBJ1-5, with D unresolved. Germline lookup yields CDR1 LGHDT and CDR2 YNNKEL (reference sequence). This CDR3 is 15 amino acids long. Trimming took 4 bases from V and 1 from J, leaving 11 bases between them. The CDR3 sequence is CASSPTSQSNQPQHF. CDR3 DNA sequence: TGTGCCAGCAGCCCAACGTCTCAAAGCAATCAGCCCCAGCATTTT.

The chain links TRBV20-1 to TRBJ2-7; D might be TRBD1 (6 bases). Germline V lookup: CDR1 DFQATT, CDR2 SNEGSKA (reference sequence). The CDR3 covers 15 residues. V dropped 4 bases and J dropped 0 bases, with 16 bases sitting between them. The CDR3 region is CSATYRDINSYEQYF. The CDR3 DNA follows: TGCAGTGCTACCTACCGGGACATAAACTCCTACGAGCAGTACTTC.

The chain is built from TRBV27 and TRBJ2-7; possible D gene TRBD1, 5 bases. Trimming removed 8 bases from V and 0 bases from J, with 17 bases in between. The germline CDR1 and CDR2 sequences are MNHEY and SMNVEV (reference sequence). The CDR3 covers 15 residues. The CDR3 region is CASGPGRLSSYEQYF. Written as DNA, the CDR3 is TGTGCCAGCGGTCCAGGGCGCCTGAGCTCCTACGAGCAGTACTTC.

The rearrangement uses TRBV3-1 and TRBJ1-1, with D perhaps matching TRBD1 (6 bases). Germline V gene data show CDR1 as LGHDT and CDR2 as YNNKEL (reference sequence). Trimming left V 1 base short and J 4 bases short, with 13 bases between. This CDR3 is 15 amino acids long. CDR3 protein: CASSQGGGRATEAFF. The CDR3 DNA reads TGTGCCAGCAGCCAAGGAGGGGGGAGAGCCACTGAAGCTTTCTTT.

The rearrangement uses TRBV27 and TRBJ2-7; a weak D match, TRBD2 (6 bases). Trimming cost V 5 bases and J 3 bases, with 20 bases left between them. CDR1 is MNHEY, CDR2 SMNVEV, per germline (reference sequence). The CDR3 has 16 amino acids. The CDR3 region has the DNA TGTGCCAGCAGTCTGCGGGGCTCGGGGAGAAACTACGAGCAGTACTTC. Translation gives CASSLRGSGRNYEQYF.

V usage is TRBV18 and J usage is TRBJ2-7, with D maybe TRBD1 (6 bases). Between the trimmed V and J ends, which lost 6 bases and 0 bases, there was a span of 9 bases. There are 13 residues in the CDR3. From germline, CDR1 is KGHSH and CDR2 LQKENI. The CDR3 sequence is CASSGAGSYEQYF. The CDR3 DNA reads TGTGCCAGCTCGGGGGCGGGCTCCTACGAGCAGTACTTC.

CDR3 residues: CASSLSGSGQGAYTF. DNA of the CDR3: TGTGCCAGCAGTTTATCGGGATCGGGGCAAGGGGCCTACACCTTC. The gene calls are TRBV27 and TRBJ1-2, with D possibly TRBD1 on 5 matching bases. Germline V gene lookup returns CDR1 MNHEY and CDR2 SMNVEV (reference sequence). CDR3 length: 15 residues. V lost 0 bases to trimming and J lost 10 bases, with 18 bases between them.

The chain links TRBV6-6 to TRBJ2-5; D ambiguous. Germline CDR1 is MNHNY and CDR2 is SVGAGI (reference sequence). With 3 bases removed from V and 5 bases from J, the gap between germline ends came to 10 bases. CDR3 length: 13 amino acids. The CDR3 DNA reads as TGTGCCAGCAGTTATTTTGTCGGGGAGACCCAGTACTTC. It is translated as CASSYFVGETQYF.

The gene calls are TRBV7-2 and TRBJ2-3; no reliable D call. Per germline, CDR1 SGHTA and CDR2 FQGNSA. Trimming removed 3 bases at V and 2 bases at J, with 9 bases between. This CDR3 has 14 amino acids. The CDR3: CASSFTRDTDTQYF. DNA for the CDR3: TGTGCCAGCAGCTTTACCAGAGACACAGATACGCAGTATTTT. The full variable domain, in which reference TRBV7-2 and TRBJ2-3 provide the parts outside the CDR3, is GAGVSQSPSNKVTEKGKDVELRCDPISGHTALYWYRQSLGQGLEFLIYFQGNSAPDKSGLPSDRFSAERTGGSVSTLTIQRTQQEDSAVYLCASSFTRDTDTQYFGPGTRLTVL.

This sequence joins TRBV24-1 and TRBJ2-3; D gene unclear. The V gene lost 4 bases and the J gene lost 3 bases, with 16 bases spanning the gap. Germline CDR1 KGHDR, CDR2 SFDVKD. This CDR3 has 16 amino acids. The CDR3 loop reads CATSDPTPGRTDTQYF. For the CDR3, the DNA is TGTGCCACCAGTGACCCGACACCAGGTAGGACAGATACGCAGTATTTT.

The rearrangement uses TRBV28 and TRBJ2-6; D gene unclear. V lost 4 bases and J lost 1, with 8 bases in between. CDR1 and CDR2 from the germline V gene are MDHEN and SYDVKM. This CDR3 spans 15 amino acids. The CDR3 reads CASSSLLSGANVLTF. The CDR3 DNA reads as TGTGCCAGCAGTTCCCTACTATCTGGGGCCAACGTCCTGACTTTC.

The chain uses TRBV29-1 and TRBJ2-7; TRBD1 is a possible D gene (6 bases). Germline V lookup: CDR1 SQVTM, CDR2 ANQGSEA. This CDR3 comprises 13 residues. V was shortened by 7 bases and J by 2 bases, with 15 bases between the two germline ends. The CDR3 here is CSARRGITYEQYF. The DNA for the CDR3 is TGCAGCGCCCGCAGGGGCATCACCTACGAGCAGTACTTC.

This clonotype was recorded once. V and J are TRBV9 and TRBJ2-3; no firm D call. The germline CDR1 and CDR2 sequences are SGDLS and YYNGEE. The CDR3 is 14 residues long. Trimming shortened V by 1 base and J by 0 bases, and 6 bases separated the two germline ends. As DNA, the CDR3 is TGTGCCAGCAGCGTATTGCCTAGCACAGATACGCAGTATTTT. Amino acid sequence: CASSVLPSTDTQYF.